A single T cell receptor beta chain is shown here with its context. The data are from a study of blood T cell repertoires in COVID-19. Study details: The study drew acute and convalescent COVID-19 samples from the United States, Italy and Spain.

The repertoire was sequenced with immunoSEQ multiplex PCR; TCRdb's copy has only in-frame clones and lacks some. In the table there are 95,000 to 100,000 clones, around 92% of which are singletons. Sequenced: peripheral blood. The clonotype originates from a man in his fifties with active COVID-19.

CDR3 nucleotides: TGTGCCAGCAGTCGCTCCTCGTCCGGGACTACCTCCTACGAGCAGTACTTC. Amino acids: CASSRSSSGTTSYEQYF. The rearrangement links TRBV28 to TRBJ2-7, with 7 positions matching TRBD2. Per germline, CDR1 MDHEN and CDR2 SYDVKM. The CDR3 runs to 17 residues. After removal of 5 bases from V and 0 bases from J, the junction contained 13 bases not matched to a gene.